These T cell receptor beta chains were read from a single sample in a study of control samples from healthy donors and cancer patients. Some clones are missing from TCRdb's copy, which holds only in-frame ones; the method was immunoSEQ multiplex PCR. The sample lists over 100,000 clones, around 89% occurring once. Sequencing was carried out using blood. These receptors were taken from a woman aged 45-59 years in good health. Each CDR3 is given with its conserved first and last residue. A D gene is named only where the DNA matches it firmly. Size is stated for part of the rows, as once, few or many counts, or as a class when the clone is expanded.

j_call: TRBJ1-3; d_call: -; clone_size: -; v_call: TRBV7-8; cdr3_nt: TGTGCCAGCAGCTTCGGCACCTCTGGAAACACCATATATTTT; cdr3_aa: CASSFGTSGNTIYF
j_call: TRBJ1-1; d_call: -; clone_size: -; v_call: TRBV29-1; cdr3_nt: TGCAGCGTTGAACTGTTAGCTGAAGCTTTCTTT; cdr3_aa: CSVELLAEAFF
j_call: TRBJ1-2; d_call: TRBD1; clone_size: once; v_call: TRBV5-6; cdr3_nt: TGTGCCAGCAGCAGGGACAGGGTGGCTGGCTACACCTTC; cdr3_aa: CASSRDRVAGYTF
j_call: TRBJ2-2; d_call: -; clone_size: -; v_call: TRBV30; cdr3_nt: TGTGCACGGAGACGAGCAGGGACAACGGGGACCGGGGAGCTGTTTTTT; cdr3_aa: CARRRAGTTGTGELFF
j_call: TRBJ1-6; d_call: -; clone_size: few; v_call: TRBV30; cdr3_nt: TGTGCCTGGAGTGGGGGTTGGAATTCACCCCTCCACTTT; cdr3_aa: CAWSGGWNSPLHF
j_call: TRBJ2-5; d_call: TRBD2; clone_size: -; v_call: TRBV30; cdr3_nt: TGTGCCTGGAGGATCGGTCTAGCGGGGGCACGGGGTTTATTGACCCAGTACTTC; cdr3_aa: CAWRIGLAGARGLLTQYF
j_call: TRBJ2-5; d_call: -; clone_size: -; v_call: TRBV2; cdr3_nt: TGTGCCAGCAAAGGCTCGAGACTGGGAGGAGAGACCCAGTACTTC; cdr3_aa: CASKGSRLGGETQYF
j_call: TRBJ1-1; d_call: -; clone_size: few; v_call: TRBV7-3; cdr3_nt: TGTGCCAGCAGCTTAATAGGGGCGTCGAACACTGAAGCTTTCTTT; cdr3_aa: CASSLIGASNTEAFF
j_call: TRBJ2-7; d_call: -; clone_size: -; v_call: TRBV6-5; cdr3_nt: TGTGCCAGCAGTTATGTCGGGACTCAAAAAGGCGAGCAGTACTTC; cdr3_aa: CASSYVGTQKGEQYF
j_call: TRBJ2-2; d_call: -; clone_size: -; v_call: TRBV6-6; cdr3_nt: TGTGCCAGCAACGCAGGGGGGCGCACCGGGGAGCTGTTTTTT; cdr3_aa: CASNAGGRTGELFF
j_call: TRBJ2-2; d_call: TRBD2; clone_size: -; v_call: TRBV4-1; cdr3_nt: TGCGCCAGCAGCCGCAAGGGACTAGCGGGAGCAATGGACACCGGGGAGCTGTTTTTT; cdr3_aa: CASSRKGLAGAMDTGELFF
j_call: TRBJ2-3; d_call: TRBD2; clone_size: -; v_call: TRBV5-4; cdr3_nt: TGTGCCAGCAGCTCACCGGGACTAGCGGCCACAGATACGCAGTATTTT; cdr3_aa: CASSSPGLAATDTQYF
j_call: TRBJ2-2; d_call: -; clone_size: -; v_call: TRBV27; cdr3_nt: TGTGCCAGCAGTCCACAGATCGGGACCAACACCGGGGAGCTGTTTTTT; cdr3_aa: CASSPQIGTNTGELFF
j_call: TRBJ1-1; d_call: -; clone_size: once; v_call: TRBV6-5; cdr3_nt: TGTGCCAGCAGTTACGGCAGGGATAACACTGAAGCTTTCTTT; cdr3_aa: CASSYGRDNTEAFF
j_call: TRBJ2-6; d_call: -; clone_size: -; v_call: TRBV5-1; cdr3_nt: TGCGCCAGCAGCTCATCCGGGACGGGAGTCTCTGGGGCCAACGTCCTGACTTTC; cdr3_aa: CASSSSGTGVSGANVLTF
j_call: TRBJ2-7; d_call: TRBD1; clone_size: -; v_call: TRBV6-5; cdr3_nt: TGTGCCAGCAGGACTGCCCCGGGACAGGGCTACGAGCAGTACTTC; cdr3_aa: CASRTAPGQGYEQYF
j_call: TRBJ2-5; d_call: TRBD1; clone_size: -; v_call: TRBV30; cdr3_nt: TGTGCCTGGAGTACAGGACAGGGGAAGACCCAGTACTTC; cdr3_aa: CAWSTGQGKTQYF
j_call: TRBJ1-1; d_call: TRBD1; clone_size: -; v_call: TRBV7-2; cdr3_nt: TGTGCCAGCAGCATCACCGGGACAGGGATACGCCAAGCTTTCTTT; cdr3_aa: CASSITGTGIRQAFF
j_call: TRBJ2-6; d_call: -; clone_size: -; v_call: TRBV19; cdr3_nt: TGTGCCAGTAAGCCAGCTGCCGGGGCCAACGTCCTGACTTTC; cdr3_aa: CASKPAAGANVLTF
j_call: TRBJ2-1; d_call: TRBD2; clone_size: -; v_call: TRBV5-1; cdr3_nt: TGCGCCAGCAGCTCCGGACTAGCGGCCATGAATGAGCAGTTCTTC; cdr3_aa: CASSSGLAAMNEQFF
j_call: TRBJ1-1; d_call: TRBD1; clone_size: -; v_call: TRBV13; cdr3_nt: TGTGCCAGCAGCGATTGGACAGGGGGCGGGGTAACTGAAGCTTTCTTT; cdr3_aa: CASSDWTGGGVTEAFF
j_call: TRBJ2-1; d_call: TRBD1; clone_size: once; v_call: TRBV5-1; cdr3_nt: TGCGCCAGCAGCTTGCCCCACCGGGACAGACCAAAAGCGGCCTACAATGAGCAGTTCTTC; cdr3_aa: CASSLPHRDRPKAAYNEQFF
j_call: TRBJ2-7; d_call: TRBD1; clone_size: -; v_call: TRBV12-3/TRBV12-4; cdr3_nt: TGTGCCAGCAGTCACAGGGGGCCCTACGAGCAGTACTTC; cdr3_aa: CASSHRGPYEQYF
j_call: TRBJ1-1; d_call: -; clone_size: -; v_call: TRBV9; cdr3_nt: TGTGCCAGCAGCGTAGGACTGTTTACTGAAGCTTTCTTT; cdr3_aa: CASSVGLFTEAFF
j_call: TRBJ1-1; d_call: -; clone_size: -; v_call: TRBV27; cdr3_nt: TGTGCCAGCAGCGGACGGGTGGGTGAAGCTTTCTTT; cdr3_aa: CASSGRVGEAFF
j_call: TRBJ1-1; d_call: -; clone_size: -; v_call: TRBV12-3/TRBV12-4; cdr3_nt: TGTGCCAGCATCCCTTGGGACGGGATTAAAGCTTTCTTT; cdr3_aa: CASIPWDGIKAFF
j_call: TRBJ2-1; d_call: -; clone_size: -; v_call: TRBV12-5; cdr3_nt: TGTGCTAGTGGCGCAGGGGATGAGCAGTTCTTC; cdr3_aa: CASGAGDEQFF
j_call: TRBJ1-4; d_call: TRBD1; clone_size: -; v_call: TRBV2; cdr3_nt: TGTGCCACCGGACAGGGCTCCAGAAAACTGTTTTTT; cdr3_aa: CATGQGSRKLFF
j_call: TRBJ2-1; d_call: -; clone_size: -; v_call: TRBV7-6; cdr3_nt: TGTGCCAGCAGCTTAGGGCTAGCCGGATCCTACAATGAGCAGTTCTTC; cdr3_aa: CASSLGLAGSYNEQFF
j_call: TRBJ2-1; d_call: -; clone_size: -; v_call: TRBV9; cdr3_nt: TGTGCCAGCAGCGTTTACTGGGCGGGACCTTACAATGAGCAGTTCTTC; cdr3_aa: CASSVYWAGPYNEQFF
j_call: TRBJ2-3; d_call: TRBD2; clone_size: -; v_call: TRBV5-1; cdr3_nt: TGCGCCAGCAGCTCCTCTAGCGGGGGCAGCGATACGCAGTATTTT; cdr3_aa: CASSSSSGGSDTQYF